This T cell receptor (beta chain) was recovered during a study of OX40 agonist ivuxolimab in advanced cancers. Whole-study context: Ivuxolimab, an agonist antibody against OX40 (CD134), was given to patients. The dose-escalation cohort had hepatocellular carcinoma, melanoma, renal cell or head and neck cancer.

This clone was found many times. CDR1 is SGHNT and CDR2 is YYREEE in the germline V gene (reference sequence). Trimming removed 2 bases from V and 2 bases from J; junction bases left unmatched: 9. This CDR3 has 18 amino acids. Sequencing used immunoSEQ multiplex PCR; TCRdb keeps in-frame clones, though not all of them. The sample carries under 80,000 clones, about 85% recorded once. The receptor's source is an adult with an advanced solid tumor such as melanoma, head and neck, liver or kidney cancer. V usage is TRBV5-4 and J usage is TRBJ2-6; 8 bases map to TRBD1. The specimen comprised CD4+ or CD8+ T cells sorted from blood, sampled in a trial of the OX40 agonist ivuxolimab. DNA of the CDR3: TGTGCCAGCAGCTTCAGGTCAGGGGGCAGAGCTGGGGCCAACGTCCTGACTTTC. Translation gives CASSFRSGGRAGANVLTF.